The 4 T cell receptor beta chains reported below all come from one sample, sequenced in a study of cytomegalovirus exposure and HLA in healthy donors. The PCR had 60 Vbeta and 13 Jbeta primers. The table came from immunoSEQ multiplex PCR; TCRdb's copy has only in-frame clones and leaves some out. The table lists under 90,000 clones, with just over 15% in the top ten. Source material: PBMCs. The receptors come from a man between 50 and 59 years old in good health and CMV-seropositive.

The V gene is TRBV9, the J gene TRBJ2-1; tentatively, D is TRBD2 (6 bases). The CDR3 totals 17 residues. Germline lookup yields CDR1 SGDLS and CDR2 YYNGEE. Trimming removed 3 bases from V and 6 bases from J, with 22 bases in between. The CDR3 reads CASSGGWGGHQGNEQFF. The CDR3 bases are TGTGCCAGCAGCGGGGGGTGGGGAGGACACCAAGGCAATGAGCAGTTCTTC.

The V and J genes are TRBV19 and TRBJ2-2; D is possibly TRBD2 (5 bases). V was trimmed by 2 bases and J by 4 bases, leaving 8 bases between them. Germline lookup yields CDR1 LNHDA and CDR2 SQIVND (reference sequence). CDR3 length equals 14 residues. CDR3 sequence (DNA): TGTGCCAGTAGTATACAGCGGATCACCGGGGAGCTGTTTTTT. The encoded protein is CASSIQRITGELFF.

The chain joins TRBV9 to TRBJ2-3, with 10 nucleotides matching TRBD2. The CDR3 length is 15 residues. The germline gives CDR1 SGDLS, CDR2 YYNGEE. Trimming removed 4 bases from V and 0 bases from J; junction bases left unmatched: 2. The chain's CDR3 is CASSWTSGSTDTQYF. CDR3 DNA: TGTGCCAGCAGCTGGACTAGCGGCAGCACAGATACGCAGTATTTT. The variable domain in full, completed from reference TRBV9 and TRBJ2-3, reads DSGVTQTPKHLITATGQRVTLRCSPRSGDLSVYWYQQSLDQGLQFLIQYYNGEERAKGNILERFSAQQFPDLHSELNLSSLELGDSALYFCASSWTSGSTDTQYFGPGTRLTVL.

The chain links TRBV30 to TRBJ2-2; D is uncertain. Trimming removed 5 bases at V and 5 bases at J, with 9 bases between. The V gene's germline CDR1 is GTSNPN and CDR2 SVGIG (reference sequence). The CDR3 extends over 12 amino acids. The CDR3 nucleotides are TGTGCCTGGTCAAGCACGACCGGGGAGCTGTTTTTT. As protein: CAWSSTTGELFF.